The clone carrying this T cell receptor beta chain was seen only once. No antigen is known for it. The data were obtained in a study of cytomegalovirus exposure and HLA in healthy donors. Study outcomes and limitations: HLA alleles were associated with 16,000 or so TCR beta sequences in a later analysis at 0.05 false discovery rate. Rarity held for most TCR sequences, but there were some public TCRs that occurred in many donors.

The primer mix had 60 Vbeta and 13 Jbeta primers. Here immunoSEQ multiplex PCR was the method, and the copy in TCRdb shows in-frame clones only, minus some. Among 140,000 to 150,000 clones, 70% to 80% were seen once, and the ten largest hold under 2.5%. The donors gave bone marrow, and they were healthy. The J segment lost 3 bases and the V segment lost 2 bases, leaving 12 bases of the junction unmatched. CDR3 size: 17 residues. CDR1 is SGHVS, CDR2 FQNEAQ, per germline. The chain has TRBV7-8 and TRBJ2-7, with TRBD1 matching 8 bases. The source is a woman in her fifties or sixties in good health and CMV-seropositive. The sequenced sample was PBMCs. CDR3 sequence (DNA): TGTGCCAGCAGCTTAACTCCCGCCGGGACAGGACACTACGAGCAGTACTTC. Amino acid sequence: CASSLTPAGTGHYEQYF. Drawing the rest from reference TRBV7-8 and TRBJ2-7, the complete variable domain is GAGVSQSPRYKVAKRGQDVALRCDPISGHVSLFWYQQALGQGPEFLTYFQNEAQLDKSGLPSDRFFAERPEGSVSTLKIQRTQQEDSAVYLCASSLTPAGTGHYEQYFGPGTRLTVT.